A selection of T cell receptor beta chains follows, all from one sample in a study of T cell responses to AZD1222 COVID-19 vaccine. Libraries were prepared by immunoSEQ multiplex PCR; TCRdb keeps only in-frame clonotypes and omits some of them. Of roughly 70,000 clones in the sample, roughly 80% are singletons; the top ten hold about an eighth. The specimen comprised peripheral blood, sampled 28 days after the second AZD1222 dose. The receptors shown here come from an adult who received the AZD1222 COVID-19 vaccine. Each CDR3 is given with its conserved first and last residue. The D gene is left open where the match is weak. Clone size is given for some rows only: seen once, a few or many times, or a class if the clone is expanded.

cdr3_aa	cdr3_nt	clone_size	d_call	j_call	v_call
CASSYPLFGNTEAFF	TGTGCCAGCAGTTACCCTTTATTTGGGAACACTGAAGCTTTCTTT	.	.	TRBJ1-1	TRBV6-2/TRBV6-3
CATNQGIVTGSSYNEQFF	TGTGCCACCAACCAGGGAATAGTGACAGGGAGCTCCTACAATGAGCAGTTCTTC	.	TRBD1	TRBJ2-1	TRBV11-2
CASSPLSEETQYF	TGTGCCAGCAGCCCGCTGTCAGAAGAGACCCAGTACTTC	.	.	TRBJ2-5	TRBV9
CASSQVAGTNTGELFF	TGTGCCAGCAGCCAAGTGGCAGGGACGAACACCGGGGAGCTGTTTTTT	.	.	TRBJ2-2	TRBV14
CASSVSERNSPLHF	TGTGCCAGCAGTGTGTCCGAGAGGAATTCACCCCTCCACTTT	.	.	TRBJ1-6	TRBV2
CASSTWGTSNSPLHF	TGCGCCAGCAGCACTTGGGGGACTTCTAATTCACCCCTCCACTTT	.	.	TRBJ1-6	TRBV5-1
CASSRPRGQPQHF	TGTGCCAGCAGCCGCCCTCGAGGGCAGCCCCAGCATTTT	once	.	TRBJ1-5	TRBV12-3/TRBV12-4
CASSLDRVSGNTIYF	TGTGCCAGCAGCTTGGACAGGGTTTCTGGAAACACCATATATTTT	once	.	TRBJ1-3	TRBV5-4
CASSVGEVNTEAFF	TGTGCCAGCAGCGTGGGGGAGGTGAACACTGAAGCTTTCTTT	.	.	TRBJ1-1	TRBV9
CASSLSGATGNTIYF	TGCGCCAGCAGCTTGAGCGGGGCTACAGGAAACACCATATATTTT	.	.	TRBJ1-3	TRBV5-1
CASSLVRERGYTF	TGTGCCAGCAGTTTAGTACGGGAACGGGGCTACACCTTC	once	.	TRBJ1-2	TRBV6-5
CASSIVAGGRNEQFF	TGTGCCAGTAGTATAGTCGCGGGGGGGCGCAATGAGCAGTTCTTC	.	TRBD2	TRBJ2-1	TRBV19
CASRKPGQAYEQYF	TGTGCCAGCAGGAAACCGGGACAGGCCTACGAGCAGTACTTC	.	TRBD1	TRBJ2-7	TRBV11-2
CASSPEPLGWGYTF	TGTGCCAGCAGTCCCGAACCCCTAGGGTGGGGCTACACCTTC	few	.	TRBJ1-2	TRBV27
CASNILAGINEQFF	TGTGCCAGCAATATCCTAGCGGGGATTAACGAGCAGTTCTTC	.	TRBD2	TRBJ2-1	TRBV28
CASSLPIKVWYEQYF	TGTGCCAGCAGTCTCCCAATAAAGGTTTGGTACGAGCAGTACTTC	.	.	TRBJ2-7	TRBV25-1
CASSPRSGGASEQFF	TGTGCCAGCTCACCACGGAGCGGGGGGGCGAGTGAGCAGTTCTTC	.	TRBD2	TRBJ2-1	TRBV18
CASRETRTQETQYF	TGTGCCAGCAGGGAGACTAGAACCCAAGAGACCCAGTACTTC	.	.	TRBJ2-5	TRBV2
CASQSTDTQYF	TGTGCCAGCCAGAGCACAGATACGCAGTATTTT	.	.	TRBJ2-3	TRBV19
CASSPGEHGYTF	TGTGCCAGCAGCCCCGGGGAGCATGGCTACACCTTC	.	.	TRBJ1-2	TRBV3-1/TRBV3-2
CASSTIRGNTIYF	TGTGCCAGCAGTACTATTCGGGGTAACACCATATATTTT	.	.	TRBJ1-3	TRBV6-5
CSVQGDRGYEQYF	TGCAGCGTCCAAGGAGACAGGGGTTACGAGCAGTACTTC	.	TRBD1	TRBJ2-7	TRBV29-1
CASSSGQLTAGELFF	TGTGCCAGCAGCTCGGGACAGCTGACCGCCGGGGAGCTGTTTTTT	.	TRBD1	TRBJ2-2	TRBV28
CASSPRLAGGHVDTQYF	TGTGCCAGCAGCCCGCGACTAGCGGGGGGGCATGTAGATACGCAGTATTTT	.	TRBD2	TRBJ2-3	TRBV11-2
CATSDLNEQFF	TGTGCCACCAGTGATTTGAATGAGCAGTTCTTC	.	.	TRBJ2-1	TRBV24-1
CASSLEGNTEAFF	TGTGCCAGCAGCTTAGAGGGGAACACTGAAGCTTTCTTT	.	.	TRBJ1-1	TRBV11-3
CASSSVGSTEAFF	TGTGCCAGCAGTTCTGTAGGATCCACTGAAGCTTTCTTT	.	.	TRBJ1-1	TRBV25-1
CASSLGRNEQFF	TGTGCCAGCAGCTTAGGCCGAAATGAGCAGTTCTTC	.	.	TRBJ2-1	TRBV11-1
CASSLANRDHTEAFF	TGTGCCAGCAGCTTGGCCAACCGGGATCACACTGAAGCTTTCTTT	.	.	TRBJ1-1	TRBV5-6
CASVQGMGNQPQHF	TGTGCCAGCGTTCAGGGGATGGGCAATCAGCCCCAGCATTTT	.	.	TRBJ1-5	TRBV6-5
CAWSPTGTLSYEQYF	TGTGCCTGGAGTCCCACAGGGACCCTTTCCTACGAGCAGTACTTC	.	.	TRBJ2-7	TRBV30
CASRIGRGTEAFF	TGTGCCAGTAGAATAGGTAGGGGCACTGAAGCTTTCTTT	once	.	TRBJ1-1	TRBV19
CASSLGNTLVLAKNIQYF	TGCGCCAGCAGCCTCGGAAATACTCTAGTTCTAGCCAAAAACATTCAGTACTTC	.	.	TRBJ2-4	TRBV5-1
CASSPALGRGPQHF	TGTGCCAGCAGCCCGGCTCTAGGCCGTGGGCCCCAGCATTTT	.	.	TRBJ1-5	TRBV6-5
CASSPRAVTATNEKLFF	TGTGCCAGCTCACCAAGGGCCGTTACTGCAACTAATGAAAAACTGTTTTTT	.	.	TRBJ1-4	TRBV18
CASSFEPGNTIYF	TGTGCCAGCAGCTTTGAGCCGGGAAACACCATATATTTT	.	.	TRBJ1-3	TRBV7-9
CASSLALTLRLTEQYF	TGTGCCAGCAGCTTGGCCCTAACCTTACGGCTGACAGAGCAGTACTTC	.	.	TRBJ2-7	TRBV5-8
CASSHREGIYYGYTF	TGTGCCAGCAGCCATAGGGAGGGTATCTACTATGGCTACACCTTC	.	.	TRBJ1-2	TRBV5-8
CASIGRCNQPQHF	TGCGCCAGTATCGGACGGTGCAATCAGCCCCAGCATTTT	.	.	TRBJ1-5	TRBV10-1
CAWSDRQAPYEQYF	TGTGCCTGGAGTGATCGACAGGCCCCCTACGAGCAGTACTTC	.	.	TRBJ2-7	TRBV30
CASRAGFQETQYF	TGTGCCAGCAGGGCGGGATTCCAAGAGACCCAGTACTTC	once	.	TRBJ2-5	TRBV2
CASSVDRGLMGDEKLFF	TGCGCCAGCAGTGTGGACAGGGGGCTGATGGGTGATGAAAAACTGTTTTTT	.	TRBD1	TRBJ1-4	TRBV10-1
CASSLGTYEQYF	TGTGCCAGCAGCTTAGGGACATACGAGCAGTACTTC	.	.	TRBJ2-7	TRBV7-2
CASSLAQTKTGYYEQYF	TGCGCCAGCAGCCTAGCGCAGACCAAGACAGGGTATTACGAGCAGTACTTC	.	.	TRBJ2-7	TRBV5-1